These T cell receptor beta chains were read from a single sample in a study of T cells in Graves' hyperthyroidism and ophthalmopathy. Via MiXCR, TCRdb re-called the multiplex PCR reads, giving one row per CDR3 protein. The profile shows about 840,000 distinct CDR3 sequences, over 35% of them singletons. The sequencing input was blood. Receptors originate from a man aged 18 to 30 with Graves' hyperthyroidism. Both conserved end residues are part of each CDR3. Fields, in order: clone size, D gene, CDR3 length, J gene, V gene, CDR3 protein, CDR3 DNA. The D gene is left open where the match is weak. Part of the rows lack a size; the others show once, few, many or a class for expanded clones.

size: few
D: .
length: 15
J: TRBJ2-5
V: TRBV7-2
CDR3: CASSFRGNDQETQYF
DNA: TGCGCCAGCAGCTTTCGGGGGAACGATCAAGAGACCCAGTACTTC

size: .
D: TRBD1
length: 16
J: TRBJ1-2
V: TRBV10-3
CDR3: CASSSKGGQGNYGYTF
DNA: TGTGCCAGCAGTTCGAAGGGAGGACAGGGGAACTATGGCTACACCTTC

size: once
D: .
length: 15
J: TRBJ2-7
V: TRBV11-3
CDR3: CASSASVGTPSSQYF
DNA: TGTGCCAGCAGCGCTAGCGTAGGGACACCTTCGTCGCAGTACTTC

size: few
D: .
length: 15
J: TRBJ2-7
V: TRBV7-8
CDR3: CASSLAQGGSYEQYF
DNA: TGTGCCAGCAGCTTAGCCCAGGGGGGCTCCTACGAGCAGTACTTC

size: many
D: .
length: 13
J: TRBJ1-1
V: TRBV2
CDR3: CASTRGPGTEAFF
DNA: TGTGCCAGCACGAGGGGACCAGGCACTGAAGCTTTCTTT

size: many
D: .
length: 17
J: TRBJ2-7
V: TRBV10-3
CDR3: CAISDSSGTETSYEQYF
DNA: TGTGCCATCAGTGACTCGTCCGGGACGGAGACATCTTACGAGCAGTACTTC

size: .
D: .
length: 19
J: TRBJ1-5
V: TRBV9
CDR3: CASSRGTRVGHDSNQPQHF
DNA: TGTGCCAGCAGTAGGGGCACCCGGGTGGGGCATGATAGCAATCAGCCCCAGCATTTT

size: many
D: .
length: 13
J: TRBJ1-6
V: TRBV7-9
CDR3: CASSFAGDSPLHF
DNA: TGTGCCAGCAGCTTCGCAGGCGACTCACCCCTCCACTTT

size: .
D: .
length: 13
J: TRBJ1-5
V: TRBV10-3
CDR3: CAISDGSGETQHF
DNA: TGTGCCATCAGTGACGGGAGTGGCGAGACCCAGCATTTT

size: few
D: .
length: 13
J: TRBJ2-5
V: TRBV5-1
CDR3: CASSKGYQETQYF
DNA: TGCGCCAGCAGTAAAGGGTACCAAGAGACCCAGTACTTC

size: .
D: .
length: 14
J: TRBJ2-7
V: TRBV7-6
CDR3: CASTLNGDAYEQYF
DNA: TGTGCCAGCACCCTGAATGGTGACGCCTACGAGCAGTACTTC

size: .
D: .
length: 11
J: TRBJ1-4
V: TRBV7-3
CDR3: CASSFGEKLSF
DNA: TGTGCCAGCAGCTTTGGGGAAAAACTGTCTTTT

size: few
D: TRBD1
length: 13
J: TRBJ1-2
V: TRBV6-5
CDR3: CASSRPTGAGYTF
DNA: TGTGCCAGCAGTCGACCTACAGGGGCGGGCTACACCTTC

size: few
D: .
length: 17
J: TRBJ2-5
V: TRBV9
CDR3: CASSDLGVADFQETQYF
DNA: TGTGCCAGCAGCGATTTAGGGGTAGCGGACTTCCAAGAGACCCAGTACTTC

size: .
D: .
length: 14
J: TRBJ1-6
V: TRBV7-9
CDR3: CASSHTVNNSPLHF
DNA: TGTGCCAGCAGCCATACAGTTAATAATTCACCCCTCCACTTT

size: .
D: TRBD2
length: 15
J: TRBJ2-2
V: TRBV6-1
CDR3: CASSGASGDTGELFF
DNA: TGTGCCAGCAGTGGGGCTAGCGGGGACACCGGGGAGCTGTTTTTT

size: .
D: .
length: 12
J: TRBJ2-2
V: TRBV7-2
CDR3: CASRLTSGELFF
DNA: TGTGCCAGCAGGCTGACCTCGGGGGAGCTGTTTTTT

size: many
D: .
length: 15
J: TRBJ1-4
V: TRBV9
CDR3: CASSVHPAGGEKLFF
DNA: TGTGCCAGCAGCGTACATCCAGCCGGGGGGGAAAAACTGTTTTTT

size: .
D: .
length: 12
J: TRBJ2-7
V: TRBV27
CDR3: CASSLVANPLYF
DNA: TGTGCCAGCAGTTTAGTCGCGAACCCTCTATACTTC

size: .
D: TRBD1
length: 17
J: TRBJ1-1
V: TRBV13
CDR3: CASSLGFGTGGKTEAFF
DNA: TGTGCCAGCAGCTTAGGTTTCGGGACAGGGGGGAAGACTGAAGCTTTCTTT

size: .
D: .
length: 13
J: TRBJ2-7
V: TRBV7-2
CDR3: CASSYRPFYEQYF
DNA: TGTGCCAGCAGTTATAGGCCGTTCTACGAGCAGTACTTC

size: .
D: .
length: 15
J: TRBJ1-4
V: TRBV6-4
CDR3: CASSPGRPLNEKLFF
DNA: TGTGCCAGCAGTCCCGGAAGACCTCTTAATGAAAAACTGTTTTTT

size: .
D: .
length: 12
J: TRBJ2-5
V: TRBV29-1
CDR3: CSAGDAWETQYF
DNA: TGCAGCGCAGGAGACGCGTGGGAGACCCAGTACTTC

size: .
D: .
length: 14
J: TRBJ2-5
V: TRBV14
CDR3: CASSQDWGRETQYF
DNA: TGTGCCAGCAGCCAAGACTGGGGGCGAGAGACCCAGTACTTC

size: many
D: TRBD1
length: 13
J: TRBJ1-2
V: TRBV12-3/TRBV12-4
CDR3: CASSRPTGYGYTF
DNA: TGTGCCAGCAGCCGCCCGACAGGGTATGGCTACACCTTC

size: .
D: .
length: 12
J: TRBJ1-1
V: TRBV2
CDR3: CASRNTGTEAFF
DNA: TGTGCCAGCCGAAACACAGGGACTGAAGCTTTCTTT

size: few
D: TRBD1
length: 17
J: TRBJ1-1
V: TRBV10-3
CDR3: CAIRYTNYGQGLTEAFF
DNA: TGTGCCATCAGATATACCAACTACGGACAGGGGCTGACTGAAGCTTTCTTT

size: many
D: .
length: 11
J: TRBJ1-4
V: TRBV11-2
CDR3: CASSSRTALFF
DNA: TGTGCCAGCAGCTCTAGGACTGCACTGTTTTTT

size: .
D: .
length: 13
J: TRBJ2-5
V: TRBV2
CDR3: CASSLNGEETQYF
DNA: TGTGCCAGCAGTTTAAACGGAGAAGAGACCCAGTACTTC

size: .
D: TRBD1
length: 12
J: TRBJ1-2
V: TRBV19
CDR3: CASGQGKYGYTF
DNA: TGTGCCAGTGGACAGGGGAAGTATGGCTACACCTTC

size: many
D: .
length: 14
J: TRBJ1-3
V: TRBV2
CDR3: CASSEWQGENTIYF
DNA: TGTGCCAGCAGTGAATGGCAGGGCGAAAACACCATATATTTT

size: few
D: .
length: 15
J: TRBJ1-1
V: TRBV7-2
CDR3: CASSPSLLSWTEAFF
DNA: TGTGCCAGCAGCCCCTCTTTGCTCAGTTGGACTGAAGCTTTCTTT

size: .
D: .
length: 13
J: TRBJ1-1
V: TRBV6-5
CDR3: CASSRLPGREAFF
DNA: TGTGCCAGCAGTCGTCTCCCTGGCAGGGAAGCTTTCTTT

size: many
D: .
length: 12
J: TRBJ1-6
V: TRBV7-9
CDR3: CASNLDNSPLHF
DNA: TGTGCCAGCAACTTGGATAATTCACCCCTCCACTTT

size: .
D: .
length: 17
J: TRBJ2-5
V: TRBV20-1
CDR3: CSARDPKTGLREETQYF
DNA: TGCAGTGCTAGAGACCCCAAAACCGGTCTGAGGGAAGAGACCCAGTACTTC

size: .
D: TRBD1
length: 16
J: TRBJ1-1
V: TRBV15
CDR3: CATSSLSTGALSEAFF
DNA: TGTGCCACCAGCTCACTCTCGACAGGGGCGCTGAGTGAAGCTTTCTTT

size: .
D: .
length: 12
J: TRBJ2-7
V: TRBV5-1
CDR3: CASQLSADEQYF
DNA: TGCGCCAGCCAACTTTCGGCGGACGAGCAGTACTTC

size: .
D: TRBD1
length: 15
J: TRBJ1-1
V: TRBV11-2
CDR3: CASSLADRVSTEAFF
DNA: TGTGCCAGCAGCTTAGCCGACAGGGTATCCACTGAAGCTTTCTTT

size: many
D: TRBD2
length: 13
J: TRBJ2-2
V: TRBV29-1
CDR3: CSVAGLANGELFF
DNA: TGCAGCGTTGCGGGACTAGCGAACGGGGAGCTGTTTTTT

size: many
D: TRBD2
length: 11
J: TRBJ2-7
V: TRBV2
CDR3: CASTGGNEQYF
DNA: TGTGCCAGCACGGGAGGGAACGAGCAGTACTTC